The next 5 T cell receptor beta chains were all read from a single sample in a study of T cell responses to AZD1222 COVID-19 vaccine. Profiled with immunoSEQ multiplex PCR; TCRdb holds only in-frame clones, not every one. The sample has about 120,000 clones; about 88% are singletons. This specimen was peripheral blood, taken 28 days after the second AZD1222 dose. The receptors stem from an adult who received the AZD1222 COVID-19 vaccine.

CDR3 sequence (DNA): TGCAGTGCTAGAGATGCGGGGCCCCAGCATTTT. Its translation: CSARDAGPQHF. The chain uses TRBV20-1 and TRBJ1-5; D is unclear. V lost 0 bases, J lost 9 bases, and 6 bases lay in between. The germline V gene encodes CDR1 DFQATT and CDR2 SNEGSKA (reference sequence). The length of the CDR3 is 11 residues.

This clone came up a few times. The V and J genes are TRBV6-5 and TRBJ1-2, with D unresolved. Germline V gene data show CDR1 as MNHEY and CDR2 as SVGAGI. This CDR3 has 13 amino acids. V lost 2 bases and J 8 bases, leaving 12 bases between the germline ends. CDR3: CASSYRLEAGYTF. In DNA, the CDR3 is TGTGCCAGCAGTTACCGGCTCGAGGCAGGCTACACCTTC.

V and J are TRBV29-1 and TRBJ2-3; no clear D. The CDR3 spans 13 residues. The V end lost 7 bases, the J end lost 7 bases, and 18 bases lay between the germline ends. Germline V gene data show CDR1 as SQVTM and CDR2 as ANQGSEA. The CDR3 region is CSADDITAYTQYF. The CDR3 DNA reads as TGCAGCGCTGATGATATCACTGCCTATACGCAGTATTTT.

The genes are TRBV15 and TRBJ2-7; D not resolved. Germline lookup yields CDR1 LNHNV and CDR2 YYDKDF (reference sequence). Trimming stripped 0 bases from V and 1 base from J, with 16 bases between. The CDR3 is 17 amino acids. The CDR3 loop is CATSRDPTLDGSYEQYF. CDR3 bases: TGTGCCACCAGCAGAGATCCGACCCTCGATGGTTCCTACGAGCAGTACTTC.

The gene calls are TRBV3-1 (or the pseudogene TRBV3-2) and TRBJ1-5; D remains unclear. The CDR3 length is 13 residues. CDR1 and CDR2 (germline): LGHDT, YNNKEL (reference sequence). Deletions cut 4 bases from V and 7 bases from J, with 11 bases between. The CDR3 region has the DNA TGTGCCAGCAGCCCAGCGTTCGGGCAGCCCCAGCATTTT. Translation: CASSPAFGQPQHF.